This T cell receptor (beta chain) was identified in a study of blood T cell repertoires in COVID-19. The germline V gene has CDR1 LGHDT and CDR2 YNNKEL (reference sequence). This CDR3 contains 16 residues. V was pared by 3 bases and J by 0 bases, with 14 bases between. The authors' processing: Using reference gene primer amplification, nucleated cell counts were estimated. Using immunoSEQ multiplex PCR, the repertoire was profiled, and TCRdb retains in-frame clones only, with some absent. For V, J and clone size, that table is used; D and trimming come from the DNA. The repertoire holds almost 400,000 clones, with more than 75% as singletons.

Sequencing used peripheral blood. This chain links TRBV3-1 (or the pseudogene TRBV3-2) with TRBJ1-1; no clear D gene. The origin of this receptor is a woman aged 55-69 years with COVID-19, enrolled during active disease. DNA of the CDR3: TGTGCCAGCAGCCATCTCGCTAACTCTTTGAACACTGAAGCTTTCTTT. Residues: CASSHLANSLNTEAFF.